The 10 T cell receptor beta chains in this list originate from one sample, sequenced in a study of blood T cell repertoires in COVID-19. TCRdb's table, derived via immunoSEQ multiplex PCR, lists solely in-frame clones and lacks some. Of hundreds of thousands of clones in the sample, more than 75% are singletons; the top ten hold 1.5% to 2%. The specimen was PBMCs or T cells enriched from blood (not recorded which). The receptors were gathered from a woman in her 50s who had recovered from COVID-19.

J is TRBJ2-7 and V is TRBV7-9; TRBD1 agrees at 7 bases. J lost 4 bases, V lost 5 bases, and 11 bases had no gene match. CDR3 size: 15 residues. Per the germline V gene, CDR1 is SEHNR and CDR2 is FQNEAQ (reference sequence). The CDR3 DNA is TGTGCCAGCAGCCTCGGGACAGCAAGTGTTTACGAGCAGTACTTC. This sequence encodes CASSLGTASVYEQYF.

The sample holds a few counts of this clone. The J gene is TRBJ2-4, the V gene TRBV2; D is unclear. The V gene lost 1 base and the J gene lost 14 bases, with 9 bases spanning the gap. CDR1 SNHLY and CDR2 FYNNEI come from the germline V gene. This CDR3 has 11 amino acids. The CDR3 loop is CASSEGLQEYF. The CDR3 nucleotides read TGTGCCAGCAGTGAAGGGCTTCAAGAGTACTTC.

The chain couples TRBV7-9 to TRBJ2-2; TRBD2 is a possible D gene (6 bases). The CDR3 runs 15 residues. Germline assignment: CDR1 SEHNR and CDR2 FQNEAQ (reference sequence). Trimming left V 0 bases short and J 4 bases short, with 9 bases between. The CDR3 region is CASSLASGSTGELFF. The CDR3 DNA reads as TGTGCCAGCAGCTTAGCTAGCGGTAGCACCGGGGAGCTGTTTTTT.

This chain connects TRBV7-2 to TRBJ2-2; D remains unclear. This CDR3 region has 14 residues. Trimming removed 1 base at V and 1 base at J, with 4 bases between. CDR1 and CDR2 from the germline V gene are SGHTA and FQGNSA. CDR3 sequence: CASSLVRNTGELFF. CDR3 sequence (DNA): TGTGCCAGCAGCTTAGTGAGGAACACCGGGGAGCTGTTTTTT.

This clone was seen a single time. The chain uses TRBV5-1 and TRBJ2-1; 9 positions agree with TRBD1. Per the germline V gene, CDR1 is SGHRS and CDR2 is YFSETQ. This CDR3 has 15 residues. V dropped 0 bases and J dropped 7; count of bases not matched to a gene: 5. CDR3 protein: CASSLDGTGTNEQFF. The CDR3 nucleotides read TGCGCCAGCAGCTTGGATGGGACAGGGACGAATGAGCAGTTCTTC.

V and J are TRBV30 and TRBJ1-5; D gene uncertain. The CDR3 has 14 residues. Trimming removed 2 bases from V and 6 bases from J, with 14 bases in between. Germline V gives CDR1 GTSNPN, CDR2 SVGIG (reference sequence). The CDR3 nucleotides read TGTGCCTGGAGTCCCCTTCTAGTGTCTCAGCCCCAGCATTTT. Protein: CAWSPLLVSQPQHF. Using reference TRBV30 and TRBJ1-5 for the parts outside the CDR3, the full variable domain is SQTIHQWPATLVQPVGSPLSLECTVEGTSNPNLYWYRQAAGRGLQLLFYSVGIGQISSEVPQNLSASRPQDRQFILSSKKLLLSDSGFYLCAWSPLLVSQPQHFGDGTRLSIL.

The gene calls are TRBV19 and TRBJ1-2, with D hard to call. Trimming pared 7 bases from V and 3 bases from J, leaving 18 bases between. Germline values: CDR1 LNHDA, CDR2 SQIVND (reference sequence). The CDR3 covers 15 residues. This CDR3 is CASTPSLPGDYGYTF. In DNA form, the CDR3 reads TGTGCCAGTACCCCCTCGCTGCCCGGGGACTATGGCTACACCTTC.

CDR3 sequence (DNA): TGCGCCAGCAGCTTGTCCGGGACTACAAAAGAGACCCAGTACTTC. Protein sequence: CASSLSGTTKETQYF. This chain connects TRBV5-1 to TRBJ2-5; TRBD2 matches at 7 bases. Germline CDR1 reads SGHRS; CDR2 reads YFSETQ. V lost 1 base to trimming and J lost 3 bases; unmatched junction nucleotides: 6. CDR3 size: 15 residues.

The chain has TRBV7-9 and TRBJ2-7; D gene uncertain. The CDR3 consists of 13 residues. V dropped 3 bases and J dropped 1 base, with 7 bases sitting between them. In germline, CDR1 is SEHNR, CDR2 FQNEAQ (reference sequence). CDR3 nucleotide sequence: TGTGCCAGCAGCTTTCCCAGTTCCTACGAGCAGTACTTC. It yields the protein CASSFPSSYEQYF.

This clone appeared once. The chain recombines TRBV5-3 with TRBJ2-1; 10 bases agree with TRBD2. TRBV5-3 is sorted into the ORF group, with uncertain function. V dropped 3 bases and J dropped 2; count of bases not matched to a gene: 14. CDR3 size: 19 residues. The CDR3, as DNA: TGTGCCAGAAGCTCGAGGGACCTAGCGGGAGAAAGCACCTACAATGAGCAGTTCTTC. This encodes CARSSRDLAGESTYNEQFF.